One and the same sample provided the 11 T cell receptor beta chains below, sequenced in a study of T-cell reconstitution after alpha-beta-depleted transplantation in children. Unique molecular identifiers tagged the TCRbeta library. Each CDR3 protein gets one entry after TCRdb re-called the PCR reads with MiXCR. Found here are approximately 100,000 distinct CDR3 sequences, 9% to 15% of them singletons; the top ten hold approximately 15%. Specimen: PBMCs from the stem cell graft donor, collected from the stem cell graft. These receptors originate from a human donor who donated a stem cell graft to a child with inherited bone marrow failure.

This clonotype appeared many times. This rearrangement joins TRBV10-3 to TRBJ2-3; 8 bases line up with TRBD2. Germline trimming cut 5 bases from V and 1 base from J; bases unmatched to any gene: 5. CDR1 is ENHRY and CDR2 is SYGVKD in the germline V gene. The CDR3 runs 15 residues. CDR3 sequence: CAISRGGSGTDTQYF. DNA of the CDR3: TGTGCCATCAGTCGGGGGGGCTCGGGCACAGATACGCAGTATTTT.

This clonotype was seen a few times. The chain couples TRBV19 to TRBJ1-1, with 10 bases lining up with TRBD1. V lost 10 bases to trimming and J lost 5 bases; unmatched junction nucleotides: 4. CDR1 and CDR2 from the germline V gene are LNHDA and SQIVND (reference sequence). The CDR3 runs to 12 residues. The CDR3 spells CATRTGGTEAFF. Written as DNA, the CDR3 is TGTGCCACTAGGACAGGGGGAACTGAAGCTTTCTTT. Combining the CDR3 with reference TRBV19 and TRBJ1-1 gives the whole variable domain DGGITQSPKYLFRKEGQNVTLSCEQNLNHDAMYWYRQDPGQGLRLIYYSQIVNDFQKGDIAEGYSVSREKKESFPLTVTSAQKNPTAFYLCATRTGGTEAFFGQGTRLTVV.

This clonotype was seen a few times. The rearrangement joins TRBV5-1 to TRBJ2-7; 9 bases fit TRBD1. Germline V gives CDR1 SGHRS, CDR2 YFSETQ. There are 16 residues in the CDR3. Trimming cost V 1 base and J 5 bases; bases outside gene matches: 10. The CDR3 bases are TGCGCCAGCAGCTTGAGTTCTGGGACAGGGCCCAACGAGCAGTACTTC. It is translated as CASSLSSGTGPNEQYF.

This clonotype was counted ten times or more. The CDR3 sequence is CASSSTAGGTYEQYF. CDR3 sequence (DNA): TGCGCCAGCAGCTCGACAGCGGGGGGCACCTACGAGCAGTACTTC. The chain is built from TRBV5-1 and TRBJ2-7, with 9 bases identical to TRBD2. V shed 3 bases, J shed 2 bases, and the junction held 6 bases outside the gene matches. The CDR3 is 15 residues long. CDR1 SGHRS and CDR2 YFSETQ come from the germline V gene.

This clonotype appeared many times. This sequence joins TRBV20-1 and TRBJ1-1; 7 bases fit TRBD1. The germline gives CDR1 DFQATT, CDR2 SNEGSKA (reference sequence). With V trimmed by 5 bases and J by 2 bases, 5 bases remained unmatched. The CDR3 sequence is 13 residues long. The CDR3: CSAYRGANTEAFF. Written as DNA, the CDR3 is TGCAGTGCTTACAGGGGCGCTAACACTGAAGCTTTCTTT.

This clonotype was seen many times. The V gene is TRBV7-2, the J gene TRBJ2-3; TRBD1 is a possible D gene (6 bases). Trimming removed 5 bases from V and 5 bases from J, with 20 bases in between. Germline V gives CDR1 SGHTA, CDR2 FQGNSA. This CDR3 has 16 amino acids. Written as DNA, the CDR3 is TGTGCCAGCAGCCTAACAGGGTTTTCCTTTGTAGATACGCAGTATTTT. Encoded protein: CASSLTGFSFVDTQYF.

This clonotype was picked up a small number of times. The genes are TRBV18 and TRBJ2-5; D remains ambiguous. The CDR3 extends over 14 amino acids. V was trimmed by 3 bases and J by 5 bases, leaving 13 bases between them. Germline V gene data show CDR1 as KGHSH and CDR2 as LQKENI. CDR3 sequence reads: CASSPNALGETQYF. CDR3 DNA: TGTGCCAGCTCACCGAACGCCCTAGGGGAGACCCAGTACTTC.

This clonotype was found many times. The chain combines TRBV29-1 with TRBJ2-5; D not resolved. The CDR3 covers 12 residues. CDR1 is SQVTM, CDR2 ANQGSEA, per germline. Deletions cut 7 bases from V and 5 bases from J, with 14 bases between. CDR3 DNA: TGCAGCGCCCCCGTGCACGGGGAGACCCAGTACTTC. This translates into CSAPVHGETQYF.

The table lists this clonotype with many counts. This CDR3 is missing its conserved last phenylalanine or tryptophan, likely due to a read error. The V and J genes are TRBV6-2 or TRBV6-3 and TRBJ2-5, with D hard to call. This CDR3 is 12 amino acids long. CDR1 is MNHEY, CDR2 SVGEGT, per germline. The V end lost 2 bases, the J end lost 5 bases, and 6 bases lay between the germline ends. CDR3 in amino acids: CASSYRVETQYL. The CDR3 DNA sequence: TGTGCCAGCAGTTACAGGGTGGAGACCCAGTACCTC.

V usage is TRBV29-1 and J usage is TRBJ1-1; D is perhaps TRBD1 (5 bases). The CDR3 loop spans 12 amino acids. The germline gives CDR1 SQVTM, CDR2 ANQGSEA. The CDR3 region is CGGVGGNTEAFF. Here the CDR3 DNA reads TGCGGAGGGGTGGGCGGGAACACTGAAGCTTTCTTT.

This clonotype was picked up many times. The chain couples TRBV5-1 to TRBJ2-7; TRBD1 aligns across 7 bases. The CDR3 length is 13 residues. CDR1 and CDR2 (germline): SGHRS, YFSETQ. V was pared by 3 bases and J by 2 bases, with 2 bases of the junction left unmatched. The CDR3 region has the DNA TGCGCCAGCAGCTGGGGGACAGCCTACGAGCAGTACTTC. It is translated as CASSWGTAYEQYF. The full variable domain, rest sourced from reference TRBV5-1 and TRBJ2-7, is KAGVTQTPRYLIKTRGQQVTLSCSPISGHRSVSWYQQTPGQGLQFLFEYFSETQRNKGNFPGRFSGRQFSNSRSEMNVSTLELGDSALYLCASSWGTAYEQYFGPGTRLTVT.